This TCR beta chain was retrieved from a study of blood T cell repertoires in COVID-19. Study-level information: Donors in the United States, Italy and Spain gave samples during acute or convalescent COVID-19. T cells, B-cell-depleted T cells, or PBMCs supplied cDNA or gDNA.

Original analysis: Amplification of reference gene primers provided the estimated nucleated cell counts. Sequencing used immunoSEQ multiplex PCR; TCRdb keeps in-frame clones, though not all of them. That table supplies the V and J calls and clone size; D and trimming were determined from the DNA. The data hold some 150,000 clones, with approximately 84% observed a single time. J gave up 7 bases and V 0 bases, and 8 bases lay outside the gene matches. Germline CDR1 reads LGHDT; CDR2 reads YNNKEL (reference sequence). This CDR3 region has 16 residues. The rearrangement uses TRBV3-1 (or the pseudogene TRBV3-2) and TRBJ2-1, with TRBD2 identical over 8 bases. Material for sequencing was peripheral blood. The TCR comes from a man aged 35-49 years who had recovered from COVID-19. CDR3 amino acids: CASSQDWRGAVNEQFF. In DNA form, the CDR3 reads TGTGCCAGCAGCCAAGATTGGCGGGGGGCGGTGAATGAGCAGTTCTTC.